This TCR beta chain stems from a study of blood T cells in healthy people across ages (dated by TCRdb to the mid-2010s). Regarding the study in general: Template switching captured roughly one uniquely barcoded TCR beta cDNA molecule per two T cells in model experiments. Age-related changes in TCR beta repertoire diversity were measured in the study by deep sequencing normalized with unique cDNA molecular identifiers. The donors were split into four age groups: young (average 16 years), middle-aged (around 37), aged (roughly 65) and long-lived (approximately 80). To avoid experimental bias, donors of different ages were distributed randomly across sequencing lanes. Two additional independent replicas of 1 million unique cDNA reads from the same blood draw were analyzed for two donors (one aged 18 to 30 and one aged 80 or older).

This clonotype was found a few times. The antigen it binds to is not known. No base quality values were provided; no much bigger clone lies one nucleotide off. The approximately 39 donors, aged 6 to 90 years, were systemically healthy Caucasian individuals from Russia. Roughly 10 milliliters of peripheral blood were collected from each donor into EDTA-treated Vacutainer tubes. Ficoll-Paque density-gradient centrifugation was used to isolate PBMCs, with at least 7 million per sample. Trizol reagent was used to extract total RNA from PBMCs, with at least 6 micrograms per sample. For every donor, flow cytometry on a PBMC aliquot measured the percentage of naive CD45RAhigh/CD27high T cells. The cysteine opens and the phenylalanine closes a CDR3 of 13 amino acids. Only the CDR3 region is kept as DNA, spanning 39 bases read in frame from base 1. A distance of 12 bases separates the germline ends of V and J, which lose 7 bases and 5 bases respectively. The germline V gene supplies CDR1 MDHEN and CDR2 SYDVKM.

The investigation overall reported the following: The percentage of naive T cells measured by flow cytometry correlated strongly with observed TCR beta diversity. Estimates of total diversity based on one million sequenced T cells were regarded as lower bounds and as underestimates. Observed TCR beta diversity per million T cells fell roughly linearly with age, and a significant reduction was already apparent by age around 39. Compared with the aged group, the long-lived group had more naive CD4+ T cells, fewer expanded clones and increased TCR diversity, suggesting age selection. Because profiling used bulk unsorted PBMCs, naive and antigen-experienced compartments could not be compared conclusively. Because the CMV infection status of the donors was unknown, age-related changes in expanded clonotypes may potentially have been confounded.

Library construction relied on 5' RACE. Sequencing instrument: Illumina HiSeq 2500. A second PCR of roughly 7 to 12 cycles was run with a J-beta primer mix and a sample-barcoded 5' primer. A unique molecular identifier was introduced onto each TCR beta cDNA molecule by a template-switch 5' adaptor carrying 12 random nucleotides. Each sample yielded at least 3 million CDR3-containing paired-end reads. All of the RNA was converted into first-strand cDNA using the Mint cDNA synthesis kit, with a TRBC-specific oligonucleotide serving as the primer. After uracil-DNA glycosylase treatment, a first 18-cycle PCR used universal primers M1SS and BC2_uni_R on all cDNA. As for the authors' bioinformatics: Each sample was normalized by randomly selecting 1 million high-quality reads, each carrying a distinct molecular identifier. Reads with shared molecular identifiers were discarded instead of being binned into consensus sequences. CDR3 identification, clonotype clustering and error correction used MiTCR with a Q25 quality threshold and the strictest error-elimination algorithm. A nonparametric unseen species model using Euler transformation provided a lower-bound estimate of total TCR beta diversity. The public sequencing data were trimmed at Q25 with fastp and processed into clonotypes with MiXCR by TCRdb, which kept only in-frame beta chains. Identical CDR3 proteins give one entry, which carries the most common genes and DNA. The V and J calls come from TCRdb's annotation, not from the publication. This sample comprises almost 1 million distinct CDR3 sequences, roughly 51% of them detected only once. About a fifth of the sample goes to the ten largest clones.

The sequencing input was blood. The rearranged chain carries TRBV28 and TRBJ2-4, with the D gene tentatively TRBD1 or TRBD2, based on 5 matching bases in each. The receptor comes from an older woman in good health. CDR3 region: CASNSGTENIQYF. The DNA sequence reads TGTGCCAGCAACTCCGGGACCGAAAACATTCAGTACTTC.